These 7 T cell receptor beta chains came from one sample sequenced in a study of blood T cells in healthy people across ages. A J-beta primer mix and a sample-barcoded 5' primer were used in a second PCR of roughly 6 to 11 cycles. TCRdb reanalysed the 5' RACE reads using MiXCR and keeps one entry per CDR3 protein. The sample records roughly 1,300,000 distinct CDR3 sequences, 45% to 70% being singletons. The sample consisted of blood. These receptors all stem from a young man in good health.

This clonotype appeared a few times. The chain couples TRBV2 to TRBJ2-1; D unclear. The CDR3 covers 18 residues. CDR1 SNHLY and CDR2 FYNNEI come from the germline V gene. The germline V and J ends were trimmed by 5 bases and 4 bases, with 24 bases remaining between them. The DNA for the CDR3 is TGTGCCAGCAGTTTACGTACCACCCCAAACGCCTTATACAATGAGCAGTTCTTC. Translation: CASSLRTTPNALYNEQFF.

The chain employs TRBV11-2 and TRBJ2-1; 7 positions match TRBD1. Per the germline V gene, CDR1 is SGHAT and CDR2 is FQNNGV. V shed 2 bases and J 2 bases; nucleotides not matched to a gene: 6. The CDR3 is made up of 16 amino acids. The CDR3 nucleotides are TGTGCCAGCAGCTTATGGCGTCAGGGGGCCTACAATGAGCAGTTCTTC. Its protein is CASSLWRQGAYNEQFF.

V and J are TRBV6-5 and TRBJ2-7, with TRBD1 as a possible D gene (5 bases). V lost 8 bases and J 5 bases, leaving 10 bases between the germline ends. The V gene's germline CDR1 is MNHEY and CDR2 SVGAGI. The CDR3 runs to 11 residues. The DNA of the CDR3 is TGTGCCAGCCATTCAGGGCACGAGCAGTACTTC. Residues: CASHSGHEQYF.

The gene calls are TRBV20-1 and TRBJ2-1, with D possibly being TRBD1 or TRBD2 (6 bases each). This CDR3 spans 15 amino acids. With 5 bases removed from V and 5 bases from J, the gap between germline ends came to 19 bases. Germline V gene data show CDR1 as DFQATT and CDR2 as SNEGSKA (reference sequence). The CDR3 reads CSASISGGPDNEQFF. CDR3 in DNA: TGCAGTGCTTCTATAAGTGGGGGGCCCGACAATGAGCAGTTCTTC.

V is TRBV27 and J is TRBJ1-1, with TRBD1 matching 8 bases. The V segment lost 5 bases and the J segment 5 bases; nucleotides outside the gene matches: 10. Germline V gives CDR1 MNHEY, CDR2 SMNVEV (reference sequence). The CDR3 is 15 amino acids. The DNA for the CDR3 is TGTGCCAGCAGTCCACCGGGACAGGTTGGAACTGAAGCTTTCTTT. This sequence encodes CASSPPGQVGTEAFF.

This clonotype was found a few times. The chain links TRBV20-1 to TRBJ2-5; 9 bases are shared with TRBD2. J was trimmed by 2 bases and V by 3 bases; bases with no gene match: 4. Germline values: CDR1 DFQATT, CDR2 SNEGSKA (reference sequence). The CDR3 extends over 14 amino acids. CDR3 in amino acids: CSASWLAGQETQYF. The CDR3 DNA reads TGCAGTGCTAGTTGGCTAGCGGGGCAAGAGACCCAGTACTTC.

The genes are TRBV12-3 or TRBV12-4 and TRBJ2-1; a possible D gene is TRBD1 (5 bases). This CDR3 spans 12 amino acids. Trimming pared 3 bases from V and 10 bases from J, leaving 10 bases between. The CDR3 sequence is CASSFRGWEQFF. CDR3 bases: TGTGCCAGCAGTTTTAGGGGATGGGAGCAGTTCTTC.